This T cell receptor (beta chain) was documented in a study of response to subunit inactivated influenza vaccine listed by TCRdb under 2018. Regarding the research as a whole: Deep quantitative T cell receptor repertoire profiling was used in the study to track responses to a trivalent subunit inactivated influenza vaccine. The paper's findings and limits, for the study overall: It was suggested by the authors that each seasonal influenza vaccination may recruit only a limited number of new T cells.

From a lookup of the germline V gene, CDR1 and CDR2 are MGHRA and YSYEKL. The CDR3 starts with the cysteine, ends with the phenylalanine, and has 15 residues. Only the CDR3 portion is preserved as DNA: 45 bases, with reading frame beginning at the first base. A distance of 8 bases separates the germline ends of V and J, which lose 0 bases and 0 bases respectively. Remarks on this clonotype: Its antigen has not been determined. Within one base of it there is no much larger clone, and no base qualities were kept.

Library preparation was by RT-PCR. This sample was sequenced with an Illumina HiSeq 2500. TCRdb ran its own pipeline on the public reads, namely fastp trimming at Q25 and MiXCR clone calling, and kept in-frame beta chains. Rows with a matching CDR3 protein are joined into one entry that keeps the most common DNA and genes. The sample table contains more than 450,000 distinct CDR3 sequences; only one count was recorded for about 11% of them. The ten largest clones capture roughly 9.6% of the sample. These data also featured in a second study, about T cells expressing NK-cell markers. As the second paper documents: The TCR beta cDNA libraries were made using 5'RACE template switching, a step that added both a universal primer site and unique molecular identifiers. Eight donors provided sorted CD3+CD56+NKG2C+, CD3+CD56+NKG2C- and CD3+CD56-NKG2C+ T-cell subsets, whose TCR beta-chain repertoires were profiled. Seven of the eight sequenced donors were HCMV-seropositive and one was HCMV-seronegative. In several experiments an anti-gammadeltaTCR antibody was added to restrict sorting to alphabetaTCR-expressing T cells. In 5 to 7 donors, the dominant CD3+CD56+NKG2C+ clonotypes ranked among the top 10 CD8+ clonotypes, making up about 1.0-8% of CD8+ T cells. Those dominant clonotypes were again the most abundant among CD3+CD56-NKG2C+ cells in a handful of donors, at roughly 25-60.1%. Whether the expanded NKG2C-expressing T cell clones were specific for HCMV antigens remained unclear. The study sequenced eight donors, all healthy volunteers chosen at random: three men and five women. To determine HCMV serostatus, a commercial ELISA kit was used to detect HCMV-specific IgG in serum. Peripheral blood mononuclear cells were isolated from blood by Ficoll density gradient centrifugation. For 5 or 6 donors, unsorted PBMC were also used to sequence bulk peripheral blood T-cell repertoires. Synthesis of cDNA was primed from the TCR beta constant segment and was followed by two consecutive PCR amplification steps. The libraries were sequenced on Illumina HiSeq 2000/2500, MiSeq or NextSeq, producing 2 x 150 bp reads. MIGEC handled demultiplexing of the reads and grouping by UMI, while MiTCR was used to assemble and quantify clonotypes. To exclude erroneous sequences, only TCR cDNA sequences supported by at least two reads were retained. The tcR package was used for downstream repertoire analysis, with clonotypes matched between fractions based on CDR3 nucleotide sequence plus V segment. VDJmatch was used to annotate antigen specificity against VDJdb, with one amino acid substitution in CDR3 permitted.

The rearranged segments are TRBV4-1 and TRBJ1-1, with the D gene call left open. The sample here was PBMCs from blood, taken on the day of vaccination. This clonotype was sampled from a man in his fifties or sixties who received an inactivated influenza vaccine. Donor details come from another sample of the same person, matched by shared clones. The DNA sequence is TGCGCCAGCAGCCAAGAACCCAGTATGAACACTGAAGCTTTCTTT. The resulting protein is CASSQEPSMNTEAFF.